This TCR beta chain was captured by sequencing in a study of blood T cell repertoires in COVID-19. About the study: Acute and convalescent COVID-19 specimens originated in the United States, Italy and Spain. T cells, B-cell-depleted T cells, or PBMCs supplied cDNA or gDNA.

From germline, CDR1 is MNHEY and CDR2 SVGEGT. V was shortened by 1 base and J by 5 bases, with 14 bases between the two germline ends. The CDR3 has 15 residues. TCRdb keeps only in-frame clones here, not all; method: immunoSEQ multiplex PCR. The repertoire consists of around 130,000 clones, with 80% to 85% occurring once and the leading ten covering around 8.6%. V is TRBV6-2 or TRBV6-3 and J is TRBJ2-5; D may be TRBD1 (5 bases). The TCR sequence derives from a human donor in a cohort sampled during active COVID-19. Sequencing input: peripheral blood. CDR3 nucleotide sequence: TGTGCCAGCAGTTACTTAAGGGGATTAGGGGAGACCCAGTACTTC. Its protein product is CASSYLRGLGETQYF.